A single sample gave rise to the 30 T cell receptor beta chains below, sequenced in a study of blood T cell repertoires in COVID-19. This table comes from immunoSEQ multiplex PCR, and its TCRdb copy is limited to in-frame clones, with some not included. The profile covers approximately 250,000 clones, with approximately 85% appearing a single time and more than 4.5% taken by the ten largest. The source material was peripheral blood. These receptors all come from a man aged 45 to 65 with COVID-19, enrolled during active disease.

The gene calls are TRBV11-2 and TRBJ1-1; tentatively, D is TRBD1 (6 bases). V shed 0 bases and J shed 3 bases, with 8 bases lying between them. The CDR3 runs to 14 residues. CDR1 is SGHAT and CDR2 is FQNNGV in the germline V gene. CDR3 DNA sequence: TGTGCCAGCAGCTTAGATAGGGGGTACACTGAAGCTTTCTTT. It yields the protein CASSLDRGYTEAFF. Together with reference TRBV11-2 and TRBJ1-1, the CDR3 gives the full variable domain: EAGVAQSPRYKIIEKRQSVAFWCNPISGHATLYWYQQILGQGPKLLIQFQNNGVVDDSQLPKDRFSAERLKGVDSTLKIQPAKLEDSAVYLCASSLDRGYTEAFFGQGTRLTVV.

This clone was found once. The V call is TRBV6-6, the J call TRBJ2-3; 9 positions agree with TRBD2. Germline CDR1 is MNHNY and CDR2 is SVGAGI (reference sequence). The CDR3 is 15 residues long. The ends lost 5 bases at V and 5 bases at J; junction bases unmatched: 8. This CDR3 reads CASSPTSGYGDTQYF. In nucleotides, the CDR3 is TGTGCCAGCAGTCCTACTAGCGGGTATGGAGATACGCAGTATTTT.

The V and J genes are TRBV5-5 and TRBJ2-2, with D unclear. V gave up 2 bases and J gave up 1 base, with 3 bases separating them. The length of the CDR3 is 13 residues. Per germline, CDR1 SGHKS and CDR2 YYEKEE (reference sequence). The CDR3 DNA sequence: TGTGCCAGCAGCTTCAGGAACACCGGGGAGCTGTTTTTT. Translating gives CASSFRNTGELFF.

The chain links TRBV15 to TRBJ1-1; D gene uncertain. CDR1 and CDR2 from the germline V gene are LNHNV and YYDKDF (reference sequence). The CDR3 spans 14 residues. The V and J ends lost 0 bases and 1 base respectively, with 6 bases between them. The CDR3 region has the DNA TGTGCCACCAGCAGAGATACCAGGAACACTGAAGCTTTCTTT. It is translated as CATSRDTRNTEAFF.

This chain uses TRBV19 with TRBJ2-3, with 7 bases matching TRBD2. Germline-derived CDR1 and CDR2 are LNHDA and SQIVND (reference sequence). Unmatched junction bases numbered 6, after V lost 4 bases and J lost 2 bases. This CDR3 contains 15 residues. Written as DNA, the CDR3 is TGTGCCAGTAGTAGCGGACTAGGACTCACAGATACGCAGTATTTT. Its protein product is CASSSGLGLTDTQYF.

The chain employs TRBV24-1 and TRBJ1-4; no definite D call. V was trimmed by 3 bases and J by 2 bases, leaving 15 bases between them. Germline V CDR1 and CDR2: KGHDR, SFDVKD. The CDR3 totals 17 residues. CDR3 in DNA: TGTGCCACCAGTGATGGTTTGGCTGGTGTTACTAATGAAAAACTGTTTTTT. This sequence encodes CATSDGLAGVTNEKLFF.

The V call is TRBV4-2, the J call TRBJ1-1, with unresolved D. In germline, CDR1 is LGHNA, CDR2 YNFKEQ. The CDR3 runs to 14 residues. V was cut by 6 bases and J by 2 bases, with 13 bases left in between. The CDR3 is CASRPGEANTEAFF. The CDR3 DNA follows: TGTGCCAGCAGACCCGGGGAGGCCAACACTGAAGCTTTCTTT.

The chain recombines TRBV10-3 with TRBJ1-2; 7 nucleotides agree with TRBD1. Germline-derived CDR1 and CDR2 are ENHRY and SYGVKD. J was trimmed by 6 bases and V by 1 base; bases with no gene match: 2. The CDR3 is 13 residues long. The CDR3 spells CAISEFRGDGYTF. CDR3 bases: TGTGCCATCAGTGAGTTCAGGGGGGATGGCTACACCTTC.

The chain recombines TRBV18 with TRBJ2-1; TRBD2 might be the D (5 bases). Germline CDR1 and CDR2: KGHSH and LQKENI. Trimming removed 5 bases at V and 0 bases at J, with 14 bases between. The CDR3 runs to 16 residues. The CDR3 reads CASSGPAGDSYNEQFF. CDR3 sequence (DNA): TGTGCCAGCTCAGGGCCCGCCGGGGACTCCTACAATGAGCAGTTCTTC.

The chain carries TRBV28 and TRBJ2-7, with TRBD1 matching 9 bases. CDR1 and CDR2 (germline): MDHEN, SYDVKM. The CDR3 covers 15 residues. The trim removed 6 bases at V and 3 bases at J, leaving 9 bases unmatched. This chain's CDR3 is CASRPPPGQGYEQYF. The CDR3 DNA sequence: TGTGCCAGCAGACCCCCCCCGGGACAGGGCTACGAGCAGTACTTC.

This sequence joins TRBV5-1 and TRBJ2-1; 8 bases agree with TRBD2. The CDR3 has 16 residues. After removal of 2 bases from V and 7 bases from J, the junction contained 11 bases not matched to a gene. Germline CDR1 reads SGHRS; CDR2 reads YFSETQ. CDR3 DNA: TGCGCCAGCAGCTTTGTCCGGGGGGGCCTTTTTAATGAGCAGTTCTTC. Amino acid sequence: CASSFVRGGLFNEQFF.

This sequence joins TRBV10-3 and TRBJ2-5, with a tentative D call TRBD2 (5 bases). This CDR3 is 15 amino acids long. The germline V gene encodes CDR1 ENHRY and CDR2 SYGVKD. Trimming cost V 1 base and J 4 bases, with 13 bases left between them. The CDR3 DNA follows: TGTGCCATCAGTGAGTACGAACTAGGCATAGAGACCCAGTACTTC. It encodes CAISEYELGIETQYF.

This clone was observed once. J is TRBJ2-3 and V is TRBV18, with 9 bases matching TRBD2. Germline V gene lookup returns CDR1 KGHSH and CDR2 LQKENI. The CDR3 extends over 17 amino acids. J lost 2 bases, V lost 4 bases, and 10 bases had no gene match. CDR3 DNA sequence: TGTGCCAGCTCACTAAGCGGGGGGCCCACCCACACAGATACGCAGTATTTT. Protein product: CASSLSGGPTHTDTQYF.

The chain carries TRBV9 and TRBJ2-7, with a possible D match to TRBD1 (6 bases). The CDR3 contains 14 residues. V shed 0 bases and J shed 3 bases, with 10 bases lying between them. Germline V gene sequence: CDR1 SGDLS, CDR2 YYNGEE. The CDR3 protein is CASSVGDMIYEQYF. CDR3 nucleotide sequence: TGTGCCAGCAGCGTAGGGGACATGATCTACGAGCAGTACTTC.

This clone was seen a few times. V is TRBV6-5 and J is TRBJ1-1; 8 positions agree with TRBD1. Germline V gene lookup returns CDR1 MNHEY and CDR2 SVGAGI. With V trimmed by 2 bases and J by 7 bases, 3 bases remained unmatched. This CDR3 has 13 amino acids. CDR3 in DNA: TGTGCCAGCAGTTACGGAGGACAGGGTGAAGCTTTCTTT. Amino acid sequence: CASSYGGQGEAFF.

This chain uses TRBV6-5 with TRBJ2-2; D may be TRBD1 (5 bases). Germline assignment: CDR1 MNHEY and CDR2 SVGAGI. This CDR3 is 13 amino acids long. The V end was cut by 8 bases, the J end by 5 bases, with 12 bases between. DNA of the CDR3: TGTGCCAGCGTACAGGAGTTGACCGGGGAGCTGTTTTTT. It is translated as CASVQELTGELFF.

V is TRBV18 and J is TRBJ1-2; 9 bases align to TRBD1. Trimming took 1 base from V and 7 from J; bases not matched to a gene: 1. The germline gives CDR1 KGHSH, CDR2 LQKENI. CDR3 length: 13 residues. CDR3 DNA sequence: TGTGCCAGCTCACCACGGGGACAGGGTGGCTACACCTTC. It translates to CASSPRGQGGYTF.

The chain has TRBV7-2 and TRBJ1-6; a possible D gene is TRBD1 (5 bases). Germline values: CDR1 SGHTA, CDR2 FQGNSA. With 5 bases removed from V and 10 bases from J, the gap between germline ends came to 12 bases. The CDR3 is 13 residues long. The CDR3 nucleotides read TGTGCCAGCAGCACAGACGGGGGGTCACCCCTCCACTTT. This encodes CASSTDGGSPLHF.

This clone turned up a few times. Other DNA sequences in the sample encode the same CDR3. The gene calls are TRBV5-1 and TRBJ1-1; 9 nucleotides line up with TRBD1. V lost 3 bases and J lost 0; bases outside the gene matches: 3. The CDR3 totals 15 residues. Germline CDR1 is SGHRS and CDR2 is YFSETQ. CDR3 in DNA: TGCGCCAGCAGCTGGGGGACAGGGATGAACACTGAAGCTTTCTTT. Amino acid sequence: CASSWGTGMNTEAFF.

The chain is built from TRBV7-9 and TRBJ2-1, with 12 nucleotides matching TRBD2. The CDR3 consists of 15 residues. The V segment lost 2 bases and the J segment 5 bases; nucleotides outside the gene matches: 1. Per the germline V gene, CDR1 is SEHNR and CDR2 is FQNEAQ (reference sequence). In nucleotides, the CDR3 is TGTGCCAGCAGCTTAACTAGCGGGGGGAACAATGAGCAGTTCTTC. This sequence encodes CASSLTSGGNNEQFF.

This clone has only one observation. The gene calls are TRBV30 and TRBJ1-3; unclear D gene. V lost 5 bases and J lost 0, with 8 bases in between. Germline V gives CDR1 GTSNPN, CDR2 SVGIG (reference sequence). This CDR3 has 13 residues. The chain's CDR3 is CAWSGSSGNTIYF. CDR3 DNA: TGTGCCTGGTCGGGGAGCTCTGGAAACACCATATATTTT.

This chain uses TRBV29-1 with TRBJ1-4, with TRBD1 matching over 9 bases. V shed 6 bases, J shed 6 bases, and the junction held 5 bases outside the gene matches. The germline V gene encodes CDR1 SQVTM and CDR2 ANQGSEA. This CDR3 contains 13 residues. In nucleotides, the CDR3 is TGCAGCGTGGGGACAGGGCTTTATGAAAAACTGTTTTTT. Its translation: CSVGTGLYEKLFF. The full variable domain, rest sourced from reference TRBV29-1 and TRBJ1-4, is SAVISQKPSRDICQRGTSLTIQCQVDSQVTMMFWYRQQPGQSLTLIATANQGSEATYESGFVIDKFPISRPNLTFSTLTVSNMSPEDSSIYLCSVGTGLYEKLFFGSGTQLSVL.

The rearrangement links TRBV19 to TRBJ1-5; D is undetermined. CDR3 length: 14 residues. The germline CDR1 and CDR2 sequences are LNHDA and SQIVND (reference sequence). Trimming cost V 9 bases and J 0 bases, with 12 bases left between them. The CDR3 DNA reads as TGTGCCAGCAGTCGGGAGGGTAGCAATCAGCCCCAGCATTTT. Translating it yields CASSREGSNQPQHF.

V usage is TRBV9 and J usage is TRBJ2-1; D is unresolved. The CDR3 loop spans 13 amino acids. Germline CDR1 SGDLS, CDR2 YYNGEE. Between the trimmed V and J ends, which lost 0 bases and 6 bases, there was a span of 7 bases. The CDR3 coding sequence is TGTGCCAGCAGCGTAGTTGAGTTCAATGAGCAGTTCTTC. As protein: CASSVVEFNEQFF.

The genes are TRBV6-2 or TRBV6-3 and TRBJ2-6, with 8 bases that match TRBD1. Looked up from germline, CDR1 is MNHEY and CDR2 is SVGEGT. The CDR3 totals 18 residues. V was clipped by 4 bases and J by 1 base; unmatched bases: 9. The chain's CDR3 is CASSWGWGQASGANVLTF. The CDR3 coding sequence is TGTGCCAGCAGTTGGGGTTGGGGACAGGCGTCTGGGGCCAACGTCCTGACTTTC.

This chain joins TRBV5-1 and TRBJ1-2; D may be TRBD1 (5 bases). This CDR3 has 14 amino acids. Trimming took off 4 bases at V and 7 bases at J, with 17 bases between the two ends. Germline values: CDR1 SGHRS, CDR2 YFSETQ. The CDR3 here is CASSPDGHLLGYTF. The CDR3 region has the DNA TGCGCCAGCAGCCCGGATGGACACCTCCTTGGCTACACCTTC.

CDR3 amino acids: CASSPRQGRSSGNTIYF. In DNA form, the CDR3 reads TGTGCCAGCAGCCCACGACAGGGGCGTAGCTCTGGAAACACCATATATTTT. The genes are TRBV3-1 (or the pseudogene TRBV3-2) and TRBJ1-3; 8 bases line up with TRBD1. Trimming at V came to 4 bases and at J to 0 bases, leaving 8 bases not matched to a gene. This CDR3 has 17 amino acids. Germline V gives CDR1 LGHDT, CDR2 YNNKEL (reference sequence).

This clone was recorded once. The chain has TRBV30 and TRBJ1-6; the D gene is possibly TRBD1 (6 bases). V lost 2 bases to trimming and J lost 4 bases, with 18 bases between them. Germline lookup yields CDR1 GTSNPN and CDR2 SVGIG (reference sequence). This CDR3 spans 17 amino acids. This CDR3 is CAWSLAGVMTYNSPLHF. Here the CDR3 DNA reads TGTGCCTGGAGTTTGGCAGGGGTCATGACTTATAATTCACCCCTCCACTTT.

This chain links TRBV30 with TRBJ1-1; D call uncertain. Trimming removed 3 bases from V and 9 bases from J, with 17 bases in between. This CDR3 region has 13 residues. Germline V gives CDR1 GTSNPN, CDR2 SVGIG (reference sequence). CDR3 DNA sequence: TGTGCCTGGAGGACTCCGGTACCAGTTAAAGCTTTCTTT. Residues: CAWRTPVPVKAFF.

This clone was observed a single time. The chain carries TRBV19 and TRBJ1-2, with 8 bases lining up with TRBD1. After removal of 8 bases from V and 3 bases from J, the junction contained 5 bases not matched to a gene. CDR1 LNHDA and CDR2 SQIVND come from the germline V gene (reference sequence). The CDR3 is 13 amino acids. The CDR3 spells CASFDRGDYGYTF. The DNA of the CDR3 is TGTGCCAGTTTCGACAGGGGAGACTATGGCTACACCTTC.